The 2 T cell receptor beta chains below all came from one sample that was sequenced in a study of CD8+ T cells in alopecia areata. Treatment noted: oral pan-JAK inhibitor, 5-10 mg twice daily. TCR sequencing used cDNA made by reverse transcription of extracted RNA. TCRdb's copy holds only in-frame clones and misses some; the assay was immunoSEQ multiplex PCR. The table has hundreds of thousands of clones, more than 30% seen once; the top ten hold roughly 0.5%. The material was CD4+ T cells sorted from blood, obtained around week 34, from a patient treated with tofacitinib. All receptors come from a human donor with alopecia areata.

This clone was found a few times. The rearrangement uses TRBV6-5 and TRBJ1-2; the D gene is possibly TRBD1 (6 bases). This CDR3 comprises 13 residues. V was pared by 2 bases and J by 5 bases, with 9 bases between. The germline gives CDR1 MNHEY, CDR2 SVGAGI. CDR3 loop: CASSYGTSYGYTF. The DNA of the CDR3 is TGTGCCAGCAGTTACGGGACAAGTTATGGCTACACCTTC.

This sequence joins TRBV27 and TRBJ1-6, with unresolved D. Trimming stripped 6 bases from V and 4 bases from J, with 16 bases between. CDR3 length equals 16 residues. From germline, CDR1 is MNHEY and CDR2 SMNVEV (reference sequence). The CDR3 nucleotides read TGTGCCAGCAGCTTGAGGCCTAACAGATATAATTCACCCCTCCACTTT. Protein: CASSLRPNRYNSPLHF.